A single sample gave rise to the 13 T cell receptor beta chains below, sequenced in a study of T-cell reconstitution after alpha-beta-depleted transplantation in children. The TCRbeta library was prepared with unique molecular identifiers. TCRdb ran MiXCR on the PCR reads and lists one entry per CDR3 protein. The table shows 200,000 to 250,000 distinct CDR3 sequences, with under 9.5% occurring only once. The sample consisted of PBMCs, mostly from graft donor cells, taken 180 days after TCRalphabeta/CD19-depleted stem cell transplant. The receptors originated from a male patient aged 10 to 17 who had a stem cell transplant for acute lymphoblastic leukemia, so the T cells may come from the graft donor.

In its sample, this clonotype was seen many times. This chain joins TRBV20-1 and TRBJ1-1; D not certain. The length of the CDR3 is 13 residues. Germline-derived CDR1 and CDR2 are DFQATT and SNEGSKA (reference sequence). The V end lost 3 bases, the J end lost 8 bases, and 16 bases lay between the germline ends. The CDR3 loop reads CSASWRSLSEAFF. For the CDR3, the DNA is TGCAGTGCTAGTTGGCGCAGTTTAAGCGAAGCTTTCTTT.

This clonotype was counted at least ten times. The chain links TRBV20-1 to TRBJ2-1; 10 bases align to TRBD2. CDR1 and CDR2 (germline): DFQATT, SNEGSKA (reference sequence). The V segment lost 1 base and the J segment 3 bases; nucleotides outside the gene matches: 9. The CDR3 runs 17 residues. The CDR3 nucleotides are TGCAGTGCTAGAGGGTTTAAGCGGGAGGGTTTCTACAATGAGCAGTTCTTC. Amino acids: CSARGFKREGFYNEQFF.

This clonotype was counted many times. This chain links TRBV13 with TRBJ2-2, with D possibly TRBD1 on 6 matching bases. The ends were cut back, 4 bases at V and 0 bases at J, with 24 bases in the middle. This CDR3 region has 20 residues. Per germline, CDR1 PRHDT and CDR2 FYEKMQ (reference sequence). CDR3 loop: CASSSATGRSTVANTGELFF. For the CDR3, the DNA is TGTGCCAGCAGCTCCGCGACAGGCAGATCAACTGTAGCGAACACCGGGGAGCTGTTTTTT.

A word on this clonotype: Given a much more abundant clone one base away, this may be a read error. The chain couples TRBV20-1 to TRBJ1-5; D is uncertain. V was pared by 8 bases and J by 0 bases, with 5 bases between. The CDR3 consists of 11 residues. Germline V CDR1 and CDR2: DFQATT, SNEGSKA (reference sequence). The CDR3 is CSNRSNQPQHF. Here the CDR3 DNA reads TGCAGTAACCGTAGCAATCAGCCCCAGCATTTT.

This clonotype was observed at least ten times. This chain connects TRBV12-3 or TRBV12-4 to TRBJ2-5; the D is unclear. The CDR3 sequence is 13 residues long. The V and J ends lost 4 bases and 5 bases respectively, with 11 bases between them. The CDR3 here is CASSSVYGETQYF. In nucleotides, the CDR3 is TGTGCCAGCAGTTCTGTTTACGGGGAGACCCAGTACTTC.

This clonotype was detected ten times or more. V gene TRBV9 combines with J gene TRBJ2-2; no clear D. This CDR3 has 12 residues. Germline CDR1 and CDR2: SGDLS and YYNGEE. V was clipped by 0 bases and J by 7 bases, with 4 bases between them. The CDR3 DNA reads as TGTGCCAGCAGCGTAGGATTCGGGGAGCTGTTTTTT. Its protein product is CASSVGFGELFF.

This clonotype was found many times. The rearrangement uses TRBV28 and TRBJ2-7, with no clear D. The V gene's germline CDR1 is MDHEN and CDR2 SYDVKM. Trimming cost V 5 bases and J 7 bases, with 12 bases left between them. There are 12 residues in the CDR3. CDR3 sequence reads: CASSPNGIEQYF. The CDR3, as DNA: TGTGCCAGCAGTCCCAATGGGATTGAGCAGTACTTC.

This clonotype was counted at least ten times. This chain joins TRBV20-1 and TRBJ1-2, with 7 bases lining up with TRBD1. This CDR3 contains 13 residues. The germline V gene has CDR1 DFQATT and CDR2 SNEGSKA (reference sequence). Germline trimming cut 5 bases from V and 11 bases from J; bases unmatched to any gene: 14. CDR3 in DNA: TGCAGTGCTTCGAGGACAGGTCGAATTCCTTACACCTTC. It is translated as CSASRTGRIPYTF.

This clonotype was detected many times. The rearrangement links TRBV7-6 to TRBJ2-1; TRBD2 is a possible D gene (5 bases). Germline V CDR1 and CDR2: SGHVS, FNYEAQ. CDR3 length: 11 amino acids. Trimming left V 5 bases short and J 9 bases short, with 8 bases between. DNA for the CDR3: TGTGCCAGCAGCCTTGGGAGTGAGCAGTTCTTC. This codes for CASSLGSEQFF. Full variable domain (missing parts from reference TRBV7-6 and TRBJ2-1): GAGVSQSPRYKVTKRGQDVALRCDPISGHVSLYWYRQALGQGPEFLTYFNYEAQQDKSGLPNDRFSAERPEGSISTLTIQRTEQRDSAMYRCASSLGSEQFFGPGTRLTVL.

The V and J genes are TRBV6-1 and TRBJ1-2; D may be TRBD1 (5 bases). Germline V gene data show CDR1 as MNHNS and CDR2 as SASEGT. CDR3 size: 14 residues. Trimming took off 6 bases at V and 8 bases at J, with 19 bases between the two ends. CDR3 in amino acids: CASRPRVSGWGYTF. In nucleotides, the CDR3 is TGTGCCAGCAGACCACGGGTCTCAGGGTGGGGCTACACCTTC.

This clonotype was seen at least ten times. CDR3: CASSEGIADPTDTQYF. The CDR3 bases are TGTGCCAGCAGTGAAGGGATAGCGGACCCCACAGATACGCAGTATTTT. The rearrangement links TRBV2 to TRBJ2-3; possibly TRBD2 for D (6 bases). CDR1 is SNHLY, CDR2 FYNNEI, per germline. V shed 1 base and J shed 2 bases, with 13 bases lying between them. This CDR3 comprises 16 residues.

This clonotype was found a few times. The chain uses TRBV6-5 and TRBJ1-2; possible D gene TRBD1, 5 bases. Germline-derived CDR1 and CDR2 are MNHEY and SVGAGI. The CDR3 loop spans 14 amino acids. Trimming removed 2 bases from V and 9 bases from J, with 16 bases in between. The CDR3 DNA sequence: TGTGCCAGCAGTTACGACAGCGCGGGGTATAGCTACACCTTC. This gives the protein CASSYDSAGYSYTF.

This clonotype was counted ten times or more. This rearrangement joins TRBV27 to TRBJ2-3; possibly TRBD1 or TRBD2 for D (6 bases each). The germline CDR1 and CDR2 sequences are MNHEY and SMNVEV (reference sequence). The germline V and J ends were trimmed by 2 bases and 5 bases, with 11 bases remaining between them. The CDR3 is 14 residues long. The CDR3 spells CASSLRGAGDTQYF. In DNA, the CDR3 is TGTGCCAGCAGTTTAAGGGGGGCCGGAGATACGCAGTATTTT.